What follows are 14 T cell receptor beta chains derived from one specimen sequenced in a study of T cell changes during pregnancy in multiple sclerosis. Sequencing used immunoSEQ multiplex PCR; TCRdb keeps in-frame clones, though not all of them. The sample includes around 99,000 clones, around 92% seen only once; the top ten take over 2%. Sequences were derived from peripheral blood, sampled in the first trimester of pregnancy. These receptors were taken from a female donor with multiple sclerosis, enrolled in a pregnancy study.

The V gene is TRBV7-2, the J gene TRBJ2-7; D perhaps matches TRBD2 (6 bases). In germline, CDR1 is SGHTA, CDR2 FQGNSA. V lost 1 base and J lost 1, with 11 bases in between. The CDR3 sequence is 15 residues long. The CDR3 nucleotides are TGTGCCAGCAGCTTAGAGCGCGGGATTTCCTACGAGCAGTACTTC. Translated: CASSLERGISYEQYF.

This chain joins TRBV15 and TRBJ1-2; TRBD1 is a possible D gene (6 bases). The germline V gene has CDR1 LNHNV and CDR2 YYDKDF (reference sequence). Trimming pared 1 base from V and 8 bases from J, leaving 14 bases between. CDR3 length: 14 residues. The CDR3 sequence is CATSRVSGVGGYTF. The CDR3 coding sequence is TGTGCCACCAGCAGAGTATCAGGGGTAGGAGGCTACACCTTC. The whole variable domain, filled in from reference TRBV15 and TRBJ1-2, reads DAMVIQNPRYQVTQFGKPVTLSCSQTLNHNVMYWYQQKSSQAPKLLFHYYDKDFNNEADTPDNFQSRRPNTSFCFLDIRSPGLGDTAMYLCATSRVSGVGGYTFGSGTRLTVV.

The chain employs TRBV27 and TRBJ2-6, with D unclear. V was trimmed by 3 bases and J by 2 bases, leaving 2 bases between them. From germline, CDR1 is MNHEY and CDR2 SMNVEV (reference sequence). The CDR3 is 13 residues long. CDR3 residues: CASSFTGANVLTF. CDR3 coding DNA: TGTGCCAGCAGTTTTACTGGGGCCAACGTCCTGACTTTC. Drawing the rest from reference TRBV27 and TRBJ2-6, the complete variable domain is EAQVTQNPRYLITVTGKKLTVTCSQNMNHEYMSWYRQDPGLGLRQIYYSMNVEVTDKGDVPEGYKVSRKEKRNFPLILESPSPNQTSLYFCASSFTGANVLTFGAGSRLTVL.

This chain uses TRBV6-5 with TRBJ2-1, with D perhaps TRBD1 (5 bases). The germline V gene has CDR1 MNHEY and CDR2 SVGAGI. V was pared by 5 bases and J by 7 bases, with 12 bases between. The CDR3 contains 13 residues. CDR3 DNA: TGTGCCAGCAGTAAAAAGACAGCTAATGAGCAGTTCTTC. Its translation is CASSKKTANEQFF.

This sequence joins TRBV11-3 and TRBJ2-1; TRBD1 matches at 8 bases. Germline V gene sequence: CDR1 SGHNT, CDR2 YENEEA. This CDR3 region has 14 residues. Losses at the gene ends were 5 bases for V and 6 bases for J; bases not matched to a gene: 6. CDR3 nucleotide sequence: TGTGCCAGCAGCCAACACGACAGGGGCAATGAGCAGTTCTTC. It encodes CASSQHDRGNEQFF.

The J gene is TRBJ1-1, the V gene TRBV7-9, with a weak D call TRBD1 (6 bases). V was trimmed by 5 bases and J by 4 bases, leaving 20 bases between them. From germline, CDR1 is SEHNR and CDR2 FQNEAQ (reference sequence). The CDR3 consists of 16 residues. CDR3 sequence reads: CASSVPGTSLGTEAFF. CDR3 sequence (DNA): TGTGCCAGCAGCGTCCCCGGGACATCCCTCGGCACTGAAGCTTTCTTT. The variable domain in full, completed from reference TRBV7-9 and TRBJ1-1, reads DTGVSQNPRHKITKRGQNVTFRCDPISEHNRLYWYRQTLGQGPEFLTYFQNEAQLEKSRLLSDRFSAERPKGSFSTLEIQRTEQGDSAMYLCASSVPGTSLGTEAFFGQGTRLTVV.

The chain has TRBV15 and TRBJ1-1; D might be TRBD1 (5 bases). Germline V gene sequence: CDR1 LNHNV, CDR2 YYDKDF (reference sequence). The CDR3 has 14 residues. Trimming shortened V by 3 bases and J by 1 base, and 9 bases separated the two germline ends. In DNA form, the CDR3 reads TGTGCCACCAGCAGGGGGAGGGGGAACACTGAAGCTTTCTTT. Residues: CATSRGRGNTEAFF.

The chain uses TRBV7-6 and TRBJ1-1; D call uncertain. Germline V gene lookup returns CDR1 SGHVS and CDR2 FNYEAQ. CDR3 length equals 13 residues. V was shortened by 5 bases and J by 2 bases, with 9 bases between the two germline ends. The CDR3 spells CASSQKLNTEAFF. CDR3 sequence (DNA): TGTGCCAGCAGCCAAAAGCTAAACACTGAAGCTTTCTTT.

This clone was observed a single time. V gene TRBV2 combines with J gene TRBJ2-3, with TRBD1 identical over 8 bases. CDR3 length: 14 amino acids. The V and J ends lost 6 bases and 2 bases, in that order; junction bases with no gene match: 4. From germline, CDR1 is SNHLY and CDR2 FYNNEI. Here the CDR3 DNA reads TGTGCCAGCAGCGGGACAGGCCTCACAGATACGCAGTATTTT. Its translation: CASSGTGLTDTQYF.

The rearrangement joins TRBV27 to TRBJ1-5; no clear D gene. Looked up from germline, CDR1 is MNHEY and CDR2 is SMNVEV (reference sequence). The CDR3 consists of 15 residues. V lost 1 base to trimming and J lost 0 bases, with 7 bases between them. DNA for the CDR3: TGTGCCAGCAGTTTATTCCCTTATAGCAATCAGCCCCAGCATTTT. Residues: CASSLFPYSNQPQHF.

The DNA of the CDR3 is TGTGCCAGCAGCTTAGACAGAACAGATACGCAGTATTTT. It encodes CASSLDRTDTQYF. The chain couples TRBV7-2 to TRBJ2-3; D is ambiguous. The CDR3 runs 13 residues. Trimming stripped 1 base from V and 3 bases from J, with 5 bases between. Germline-derived CDR1 and CDR2 are SGHTA and FQGNSA.

CDR3 loop: CASSPNLVSSVEQFF. Here the CDR3 DNA reads TGTGCCAGCAGTCCTAACCTGGTTTCGAGCGTTGAGCAGTTCTTC. This chain connects TRBV28 to TRBJ2-1; D is unclear. From germline, CDR1 is MDHEN and CDR2 SYDVKM. V was trimmed by 5 bases and J by 9 bases, leaving 20 bases between them. This CDR3 has 15 residues.

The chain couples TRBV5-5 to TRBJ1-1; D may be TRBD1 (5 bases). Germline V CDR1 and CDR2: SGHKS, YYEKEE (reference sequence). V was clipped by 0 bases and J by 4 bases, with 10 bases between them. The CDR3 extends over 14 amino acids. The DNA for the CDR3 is TGTGCCAGCAGCTTGGACAGGTTGGGCACTGAAGCTTTCTTT. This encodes CASSLDRLGTEAFF.

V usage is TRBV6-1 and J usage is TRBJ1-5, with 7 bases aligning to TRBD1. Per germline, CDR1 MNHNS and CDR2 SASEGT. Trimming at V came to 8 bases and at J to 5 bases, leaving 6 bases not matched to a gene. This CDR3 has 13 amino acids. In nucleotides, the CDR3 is TGTGCCAGCCATGACAGGGAGTATCAGCCCCAGCATTTT. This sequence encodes CASHDREYQPQHF.